This paragraph reports one TCR beta chain. V was pared by 7 bases and J by 2 bases, with 17 bases between. The V gene's germline CDR1 is SQVTM and CDR2 ANQGSEA. The CDR3 is made up of 14 amino acids. This entry is derived from a study of blood T cell repertoires in COVID-19. Assay: immunoSEQ multiplex PCR; the TCRdb copy retains only in-frame clones and omits some. There are approximately 240,000 clones in the sample; about 88% occur only once, and around 2% lies in the top ten. This chain connects TRBV29-1 to TRBJ2-5; D possibly corresponds to TRBD2 (5 bases). The sequenced sample was peripheral blood. The source of this sequence is a woman between 40 and 50 years old who had recovered from COVID-19. The DNA for the CDR3 is TGCAGCGCCCAAAAGGCGGGTAGGCAAGAGACCCAGTACTTC. Its protein is CSAQKAGRQETQYF.